A selection of T cell receptor beta chains follows, all from one sample in a study of blood T cell repertoires in COVID-19. The table came from immunoSEQ multiplex PCR; TCRdb's copy has only in-frame clones and leaves some out. Of about 300,000 clones in the sample, around 90% were seen once. Sequenced sample: peripheral blood. These receptors came from a man in his late teens or twenties with active or convalescent COVID-19. Each CDR3 is given with its conserved first and last residue. D genes are given only for firm matches. Expanded clones get a size class; other rows say once, few or many, or leave the size out.

DNA: TGTGCCATCACCAGTAGGGGCTACGAGCAGTACTTC; CDR3: CAITSRGYEQYF; size: NA; V: TRBV10-3; J: TRBJ2-7; D: NA
DNA: TGTGCCAGTAGTATGAGGGTGACCAACGAGCAGTACTTC; CDR3: CASSMRVTNEQYF; size: NA; V: TRBV19; J: TRBJ2-7; D: NA
DNA: TGTGCCAGCTCACAAACTAGCGGGACAGATACGCAGTATTTT; CDR3: CASSQTSGTDTQYF; size: once; V: TRBV18; J: TRBJ2-3; D: TRBD2
DNA: TGTGCCAGTATGCCCAGGGTAGGAGAATATGGCTACACCTTC; CDR3: CASMPRVGEYGYTF; size: NA; V: TRBV19; J: TRBJ1-2; D: NA
DNA: TGTGCCAGCAGCCCAAGCGGGAGGGAAGAGACCCAGTACTTC; CDR3: CASSPSGREETQYF; size: NA; V: TRBV7-6; J: TRBJ2-5; D: TRBD2
DNA: TGTGCCAGCAGCCAAGAGCGGCAGGGGTCCTACGAGCAGTACTTC; CDR3: CASSQERQGSYEQYF; size: NA; V: TRBV14; J: TRBJ2-7; D: NA
DNA: TGTGCCAGCAGTTTCCCAGGCAATGAGCAGTTCTTC; CDR3: CASSFPGNEQFF; size: NA; V: TRBV27; J: TRBJ2-1; D: NA
DNA: TGTGCCACCATTGGCAGGCGGACGGGGAGCTCCTACGAGCAGTACTTC; CDR3: CATIGRRTGSSYEQYF; size: NA; V: TRBV2; J: TRBJ2-7; D: NA
DNA: TGTGCCAGTAGTACCGCCCCCGGGGGGACTAGCTCGGGGAATGAGCAGTTCTTC; CDR3: CASSTAPGGTSSGNEQFF; size: NA; V: TRBV19; J: TRBJ2-1; D: TRBD2
DNA: TGTGCCATCAGTGCGGGGATCTATAATTCACCCCTCCACTTT; CDR3: CAISAGIYNSPLHF; size: NA; V: TRBV10-3; J: TRBJ1-6; D: NA
DNA: TGCGCCAGCAGCTTGGTTCCGGGCTCCTACAATGAGCAGTTCTTC; CDR3: CASSLVPGSYNEQFF; size: NA; V: TRBV5-1; J: TRBJ2-1; D: NA
DNA: TGTGCCAGTAGTATAGGGCAGGGCTACGAGCAGTACTTC; CDR3: CASSIGQGYEQYF; size: NA; V: TRBV19; J: TRBJ2-7; D: NA
DNA: TGTGCCAGCAGTTTTCTTGCCAGGGGGAACACTGAAGCTTTCTTT; CDR3: CASSFLARGNTEAFF; size: NA; V: TRBV6-5; J: TRBJ1-1; D: NA
DNA: TGTGCCAGCAGCTGGGGACAGGATAATGAAAAACTGTTTTTT; CDR3: CASSWGQDNEKLFF; size: NA; V: TRBV2; J: TRBJ1-4; D: TRBD1
DNA: TGTGCCAGCAGCTTGGGGACTAGCGGGAGTTGGGCGATAGAGACCCAGTACTTC; CDR3: CASSLGTSGSWAIETQYF; size: NA; V: TRBV5-6; J: TRBJ2-5; D: TRBD2
DNA: TGTGCCAGCAGTAGGTGGACAGGGTACAATGAGCAGTTCTTC; CDR3: CASSRWTGYNEQFF; size: NA; V: TRBV27; J: TRBJ2-1; D: TRBD1
DNA: TGTGCCAGCAGCTCCCCAGGGACAGGGGACGAGCAGTACTTC; CDR3: CASSSPGTGDEQYF; size: NA; V: TRBV5-6; J: TRBJ2-7; D: TRBD1
DNA: TGTGCCAGCAGTACCGGGACAGGGGTCGGCTACACCTTC; CDR3: CASSTGTGVGYTF; size: NA; V: TRBV6-2/TRBV6-3; J: TRBJ1-2; D: TRBD1
DNA: TGTGCCAGCAGCTCCGTTGGGCTTCGACAGGGGCTATTAGAGACCCAGTACTTC; CDR3: CASSSVGLRQGLLETQYF; size: NA; V: TRBV5-4; J: TRBJ2-5; D: TRBD1
DNA: TGCGCCAGCAGTACTGGGTCTAGTCAGCCCCAGCATTTT; CDR3: CASSTGSSQPQHF; size: few; V: TRBV10-2; J: TRBJ1-5; D: NA
DNA: TGTGCCCTTATGCGACAGGACACCGGGGAGCTGTTTTTT; CDR3: CALMRQDTGELFF; size: few; V: TRBV19; J: TRBJ2-2; D: NA
DNA: TGTGCCAGCAGTCTCCGGGACAGGACTTCCAATGAGCAGTTCTTC; CDR3: CASSLRDRTSNEQFF; size: NA; V: TRBV6-5; J: TRBJ2-1; D: TRBD1
DNA: TGTGCCAGCAGTTTATTAAGCGGGGTCTACGAGCAGTACTTC; CDR3: CASSLLSGVYEQYF; size: NA; V: TRBV28; J: TRBJ2-7; D: TRBD2
DNA: TGCGCCAGCTCCGCTAGCGGAGTTAGCACAGATACGCAGTATTTT; CDR3: CASSASGVSTDTQYF; size: NA; V: TRBV10-1; J: TRBJ2-3; D: TRBD2
DNA: TGTGCCAGCAGCGACAGGGGCGCTAACTATGGCTACACCTTC; CDR3: CASSDRGANYGYTF; size: once; V: TRBV7-9; J: TRBJ1-2; D: TRBD1
DNA: TGTGCCAGCACCAGGTACAGGGGCGCCACTGAAGCTTTCTTT; CDR3: CASTRYRGATEAFF; size: NA; V: TRBV6-6; J: TRBJ1-1; D: TRBD1
DNA: TGTGCCAGCAGCGCGGGACTAGCGGGCTGGAATGAGCAGTTCTTC; CDR3: CASSAGLAGWNEQFF; size: NA; V: TRBV5-8; J: TRBJ2-1; D: TRBD2
DNA: TGTGCCAGCAGCTTAGCGGGAGTAGAGGATACGCAGTATTTT; CDR3: CASSLAGVEDTQYF; size: NA; V: TRBV11-2; J: TRBJ2-3; D: NA
DNA: TGCGCCAGCAGCCAGGAGGGACAGGCGATAATGAACACTGAAGCTTTCTTT; CDR3: CASSQEGQAIMNTEAFF; size: NA; V: TRBV4-3; J: TRBJ1-1; D: TRBD1
DNA: TGTGCCAGCAGCGTAGCCGATACAGGGGTCAATACGCAGTATTTT; CDR3: CASSVADTGVNTQYF; size: few; V: TRBV9; J: TRBJ2-3; D: TRBD1
DNA: TGTGCCAGCAGCCGAGGGGAGTGGGTCTATGGCTACACCTTC; CDR3: CASSRGEWVYGYTF; size: NA; V: TRBV7-8; J: TRBJ1-2; D: NA
DNA: TGTGCCAGCAGCCAAGATAGTGGCTACACCTTC; CDR3: CASSQDSGYTF; size: NA; V: TRBV3-1/TRBV3-2; J: TRBJ1-2; D: NA
DNA: TGCGCCAGCAGCCAAAACCCGGACAGGACGGCGGGCAATCAGCCCCAGCATTTT; CDR3: CASSQNPDRTAGNQPQHF; size: NA; V: TRBV4-1; J: TRBJ1-5; D: TRBD1
DNA: TGTGCCAGCACGGCCAGGCAGGGGAGCGGGACCCTCGAGCAGTACTTC; CDR3: CASTARQGSGTLEQYF; size: NA; V: TRBV28; J: TRBJ2-7; D: NA
DNA: TGTGCCAGCAGCCCCGAGCAGGGGGGAATGAACACTGAAGCTTTCTTT; CDR3: CASSPEQGGMNTEAFF; size: NA; V: TRBV7-9; J: TRBJ1-1; D: TRBD1
DNA: TGTGCCAGCAGCTTGGGACAGAACACTGAAGCTTTCTTT; CDR3: CASSLGQNTEAFF; size: NA; V: TRBV27; J: TRBJ1-1; D: NA
DNA: TGTGCCAGCAGCTCCTGGACTAGCGGGGAGAATGAGCAGTTCTTC; CDR3: CASSSWTSGENEQFF; size: few; V: TRBV13; J: TRBJ2-1; D: TRBD2
DNA: TGCGCCAGCAGCTGGGGGCTCCGCACAGATACGCAGTATTTT; CDR3: CASSWGLRTDTQYF; size: NA; V: TRBV5-1; J: TRBJ2-3; D: NA
DNA: TGTGCCAGCAGTTACAGGAGGGTTGGGGAAAAACTGTTTTTT; CDR3: CASSYRRVGEKLFF; size: NA; V: TRBV6-5; J: TRBJ1-4; D: NA
DNA: TGCGCCAGCAGCTTGGGGACTACAAACAATGAGCAGTTCTTC; CDR3: CASSLGTTNNEQFF; size: NA; V: TRBV5-1; J: TRBJ2-1; D: NA
DNA: TGCGCCAGGGGATGCTGGGGGCGCTTGAAAAAACTGTTTTTT; CDR3: CARGCWGRLKKLFF; size: NA; V: TRBV23-1; J: TRBJ1-4; D: NA
DNA: TGCGCCAGCAGTTTAACAGGGAGCACCGGGGAGCTGTTTTTT; CDR3: CASSLTGSTGELFF; size: NA; V: TRBV5-1; J: TRBJ2-2; D: NA
DNA: TGTGCCAGCAGCTCAAGCAGGGGCGGCGCAGATACGCAGTATTTT; CDR3: CASSSSRGGADTQYF; size: NA; V: TRBV12-1; J: TRBJ2-3; D: NA
DNA: TGTGCCAGTAGTATACAGGGGCCCTCGGCTAACTATGGCTACACCTTC; CDR3: CASSIQGPSANYGYTF; size: NA; V: TRBV19; J: TRBJ1-2; D: NA
DNA: TGTGCCACCAGCAGGCGTTCCTACACAGATACGCAGTATTTT; CDR3: CATSRRSYTDTQYF; size: NA; V: TRBV15; J: TRBJ2-3; D: NA
DNA: TGTGCCAGCAGCCCCCCCTCTAGGAATGAGCAGTTCTTC; CDR3: CASSPPSRNEQFF; size: NA; V: TRBV5-6; J: TRBJ2-1; D: NA
DNA: TGCAGCGGTGGGGTGGAGAGGAGGGAATCACCCCTCCACTTT; CDR3: CSGGVERRESPLHF; size: NA; V: TRBV29-1; J: TRBJ1-6; D: NA
DNA: TGTGCCAGCAGTCCCGGACAGGGTAGGATGAACACTGAAGCTTTCTTT; CDR3: CASSPGQGRMNTEAFF; size: NA; V: TRBV6-2/TRBV6-3; J: TRBJ1-1; D: TRBD1
DNA: TGTGCCAGCAGCTTACTCTACGAGCAGTACTTC; CDR3: CASSLLYEQYF; size: NA; V: TRBV7-9; J: TRBJ2-7; D: NA
DNA: TGTGCCAGCAGCTTTGAACAGGGGGCGTATCATCAGCCCCAGCATTTT; CDR3: CASSFEQGAYHQPQHF; size: NA; V: TRBV12-1; J: TRBJ1-5; D: NA
DNA: TGTGCCAGCAGACTCGGACAGGGCACAGATACGCAGTATTTT; CDR3: CASRLGQGTDTQYF; size: NA; V: TRBV6-5; J: TRBJ2-3; D: TRBD1
DNA: TGTGCGGCGTGGGGACAGGGACTTAACACTGAAGCTTTCTTT; CDR3: CAAWGQGLNTEAFF; size: NA; V: TRBV7-9; J: TRBJ1-1; D: TRBD1
DNA: TGCGCCAGCAGCTTGGATTCGTACGGCTCGGGGGACACCATATATTTT; CDR3: CASSLDSYGSGDTIYF; size: NA; V: TRBV5-1; J: TRBJ1-3; D: NA
DNA: TGTGCCAGCAGTTTAGCGGCGACTAGGGAGCAGTACTTC; CDR3: CASSLAATREQYF; size: NA; V: TRBV27; J: TRBJ2-7; D: NA
DNA: TGTGCCAGCAGACCTACAGGGGATAGCACTGAAGCTTTCTTT; CDR3: CASRPTGDSTEAFF; size: NA; V: TRBV7-9; J: TRBJ1-1; D: TRBD1
DNA: TGTGCCAGCAGCTCCCGACAGAGCACAGATACGCAGTATTTT; CDR3: CASSSRQSTDTQYF; size: NA; V: TRBV9; J: TRBJ2-3; D: NA
DNA: TGTGCCAGCAGTGAAGAGGAACCCTACAGGCCTCGCAATTCACCCCTCCACTTT; CDR3: CASSEEEPYRPRNSPLHF; size: NA; V: TRBV25-1; J: TRBJ1-6; D: NA
DNA: TGTGCCAGCAGTTCTTTTTTTGGCTACACCTTC; CDR3: CASSSFFGYTF; size: NA; V: TRBV28; J: TRBJ1-2; D: NA
DNA: TGCGCCAGCAGCCCCCTCGGGGGCGGGAGCGAGCAGTTCTTC; CDR3: CASSPLGGGSEQFF; size: NA; V: TRBV5-1; J: TRBJ2-1; D: NA